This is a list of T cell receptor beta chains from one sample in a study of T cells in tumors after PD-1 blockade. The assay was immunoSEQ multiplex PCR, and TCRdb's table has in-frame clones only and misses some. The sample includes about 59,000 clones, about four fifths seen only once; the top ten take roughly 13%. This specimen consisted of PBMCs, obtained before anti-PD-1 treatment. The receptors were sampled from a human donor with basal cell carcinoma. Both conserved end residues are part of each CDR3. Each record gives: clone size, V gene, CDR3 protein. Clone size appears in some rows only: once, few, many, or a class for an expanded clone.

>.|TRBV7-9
CASSLYGQGERGANVLTF
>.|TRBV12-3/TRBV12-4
CASTFRGANVLTF
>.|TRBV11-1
CASSLGPYQETQYF
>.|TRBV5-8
CASSLRSTNQPQHF
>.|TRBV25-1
CASSGGQGVPGNTIYF
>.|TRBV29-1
CSVDLGSRMGYTF
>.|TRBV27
CASSLSGQGARNTEAFF
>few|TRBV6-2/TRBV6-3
CASSLTDSNYGYTF
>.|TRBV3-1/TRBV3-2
CASSRSDRGRDTQYF
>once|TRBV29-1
CSVDIRGWDTQYF
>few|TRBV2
CASSVGGTVGQPQHF
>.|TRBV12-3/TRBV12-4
CASSGGGNYEQYF
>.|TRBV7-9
CASSPGTGSLYGYTF
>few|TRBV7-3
CASFSHSGNTIYF
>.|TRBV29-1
CSAARDRRTDTQYF
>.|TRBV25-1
CASSDSGGPYNEQFF
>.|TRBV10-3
CATGQGQETQYF
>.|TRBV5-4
CASSSQGNRVYEQYF
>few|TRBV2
CASTPSSYEQYF
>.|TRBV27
CASSETGGSTEAFF
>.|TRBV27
CASSLYFLGQRNTEAFF
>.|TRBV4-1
CASSQVGPRNSPLHF
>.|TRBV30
CAWRVTGHWSNQPQHF
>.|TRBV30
CAWRGRGTQDQPQHF
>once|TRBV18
CASSQTSGGAIEQFF
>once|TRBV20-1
CSAREPGQFFF
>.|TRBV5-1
CASSLTQRGSGELFF
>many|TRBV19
CASSHSGQNTEAFF
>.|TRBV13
CASSLLQQGAFSPLHF
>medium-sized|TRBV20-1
CSASAQDRHLEGYTF
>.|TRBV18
CASSPTRGQETQYF
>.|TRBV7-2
CASSPIRTGVNSPLHF
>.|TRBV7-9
CASGGEGNEKLFF
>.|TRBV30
CAWSGYSGGPRDTQYF
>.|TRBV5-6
CASSLSGYGYTF
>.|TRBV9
CASSAPTSGTTDTQYF
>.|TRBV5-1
CASSLLQDEQYF
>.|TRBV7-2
CASSPPGESETQYF
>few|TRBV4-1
CASSVGTSGGYEQYF
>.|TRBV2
CASSVGDSGNIQYF
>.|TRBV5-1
CASSLNYEQFF
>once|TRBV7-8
CASSLISYEQYF
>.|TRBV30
CAWSVWGSGNTIYF
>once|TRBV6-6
CASSKDYGYTF
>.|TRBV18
CASSPRGQGTNTEAFF
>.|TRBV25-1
CASSLSRGNTGELFF
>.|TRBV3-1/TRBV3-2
CASTQWGKTYEQYF
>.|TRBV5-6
CASSLARGPEYGYTF
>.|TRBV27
CASSLSRQGYEQYF
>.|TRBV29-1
CSVGPGEQGATNEKLFF
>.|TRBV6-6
CASPPVASGGAEQFF
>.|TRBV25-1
CASSGVSNKTHTYNEQFF
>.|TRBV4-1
CASSQDGGTGRRTQYF
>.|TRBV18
CASSPPGTDEAFF
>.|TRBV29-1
CSVDRSGSEAFF